One T cell receptor (beta chain) is described in this entry. These data belong to a study of monozygotic twins with inflammatory bowel disease. TCRdb re-called the 5' RACE reads and catalogs CDR3 proteins one per entry, DNA excluded. Its table records approximately 380,000 distinct CDR3 sequences. There are 15 residues in the CDR3. CDR1 and CDR2 (germline): KGHSH, LQKENI. This receptor was obtained from a human donor with ulcerative colitis or Crohn's disease, or a healthy co-twin of an affected twin (not recorded which). The chain carries TRBV18 and TRBJ1-5; TCRdb's D call, TRBD1, is unchecked because there is no DNA. The specimen was blood. The CDR3: CASSPPSGSNQPQHF.